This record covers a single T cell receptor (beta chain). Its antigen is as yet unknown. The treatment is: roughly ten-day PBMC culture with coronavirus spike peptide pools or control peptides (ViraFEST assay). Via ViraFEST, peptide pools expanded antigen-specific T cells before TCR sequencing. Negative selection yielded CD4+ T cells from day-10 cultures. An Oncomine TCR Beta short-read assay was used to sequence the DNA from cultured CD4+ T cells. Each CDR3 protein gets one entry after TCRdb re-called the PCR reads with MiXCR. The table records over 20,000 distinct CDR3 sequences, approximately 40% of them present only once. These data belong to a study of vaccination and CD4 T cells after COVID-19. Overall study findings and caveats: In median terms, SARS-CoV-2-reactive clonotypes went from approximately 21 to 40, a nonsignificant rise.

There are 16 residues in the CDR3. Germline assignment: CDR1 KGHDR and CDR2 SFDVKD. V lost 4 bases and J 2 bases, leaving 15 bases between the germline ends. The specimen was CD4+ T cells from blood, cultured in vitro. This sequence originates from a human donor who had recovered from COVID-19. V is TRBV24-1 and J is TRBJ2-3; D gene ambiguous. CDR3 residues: CATSDATVGFTDTQYF. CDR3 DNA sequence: TGTGCCACCAGTGACGCCACAGTGGGCTTCACAGATACGCAGTATTTT.